This is a list of T cell receptor beta chains from one sample in a study of blood T cells in healthy people across ages. TCRdb reanalysed the 5' RACE reads using MiXCR and keeps one entry per CDR3 protein. The table lists approximately 900,000 distinct CDR3 sequences, just under 30% of them singletons, with roughly 10% in the top ten. These data also featured in a second study, about T cells of mothers and their children.

Sequencing was performed on blood. These receptors were taken from a woman in her forties in good health. Each CDR3 is given with its conserved first and last residue.

>TRBJ1-1|TRBV11-2
CASSFWSLAGADTEAFF
>TRBJ2-6|TRBV6-1
CASRPQGSGSGANVLTF
>TRBJ2-3|TRBV29-1
CSVDLLGQGSDTQYF
>TRBJ1-4|TRBV7-2
CASSLASRTVNEKLFF
>TRBJ1-4|TRBV2
CASSVSADEKLFF
>TRBJ1-4|TRBV5-1
CASSLAVGQLGNEKLFF
>TRBJ2-6|TRBV7-9
CASSLSRGQGVGANVLTF
>TRBJ1-5|TRBV3-1
CASSQTGGYSNQPQHF
>TRBJ2-5|TRBV7-2
CASSLGVVGGETQYF
>TRBJ2-3|TRBV7-2
CASSWALGGPGDTQYF
>TRBJ2-2|TRBV29-1
CSVGNTGELFF
>TRBJ2-3|TRBV5-1
CASSPGQEVRDTQYF
>TRBJ2-5|TRBV27
CASSTSVSGALETQYF
>TRBJ2-3|TRBV6-5
CASSYSPSGFTDTQYF
>TRBJ1-4|TRBV3-1
CASSPRTATNEKLFF
>TRBJ1-6|TRBV28
CASSLEHSPLHF
>TRBJ1-5|TRBV6-5
CASRTGFNQPQHF
>TRBJ1-4|TRBV9
CASSPRRTATNEKLFF
>TRBJ1-1|TRBV12-3/TRBV12-4
CASGPPPGTVNTEAFF
>TRBJ2-2|TRBV28
CASSGPSGGLNTGELFF
>TRBJ1-1|TRBV20-1
CSASPSGPEAFF
>TRBJ2-1|TRBV7-8
CAGSFGSGNEQFF
>TRBJ2-7|TRBV9
CASSVGASGSWDEQYF
>TRBJ2-1|TRBV7-9
CASSLATGLAGGPTQFF
>TRBJ1-6|TRBV12-3/TRBV12-4
CASRSTGARHNSPLHF
>TRBJ1-1|TRBV20-1
CSAARESTEAFF
>TRBJ1-2|TRBV4-1
CASSQAPGQGAKEDGYTF
>TRBJ2-7|TRBV20-1
CSANQRGPYEQYF
>TRBJ1-2|TRBV6-5
CASSYFPHRVMSPDGYTF
>TRBJ2-3|TRBV27
CASSLSPGRPDTQYF
>TRBJ2-3|TRBV20-1
CSARRGRTDTQYF
>TRBJ1-5|TRBV12-3/TRBV12-4
CASSFIGGAQPQHF
>TRBJ2-5|TRBV3-1
CASSPRYGTQETQYF
>TRBJ2-1|TRBV7-8
CASSLAASERSYNEQFF
>TRBJ2-7|TRBV4-1
CASSQDSVNSYEQYF
>TRBJ1-2|TRBV4-1
CASSHGSRTGLGYTF
>TRBJ2-1|TRBV7-8
CASSPWGASHNEQFF
>TRBJ2-1|TRBV10-3
CAIRAGNNEQFF
>TRBJ1-1|TRBV7-2
CASSGRQGLAEAFF
>TRBJ1-2|TRBV28
CASLLPGGGYTF
>TRBJ2-5|TRBV9
CASSVGQGGEIQYF
>TRBJ2-7|TRBV7-2
CASSPSGGGTYEQYF
>TRBJ2-1|TRBV29-1
CSARGGFMLLNEQFF
>TRBJ2-7|TRBV29-1
CSATPDLGEQYF
>TRBJ2-5|TRBV30
CAWSKSSQETQYF
>TRBJ1-2|TRBV20-1
CSARDQGQKHYGYTF
>TRBJ2-7|TRBV27
CASSSPGQGRAEQYF
>TRBJ1-4|TRBV29-1
CSADRGSPGTNEKLFF
>TRBJ2-7|TRBV18
CAGSPLPGQIYVQYF
>TRBJ2-5|TRBV7-9
CASSFEGGMETQYF